This entry lists 30 T cell receptor beta chains sequenced from one sample in a study of T cell clones after liver transplantation. Profiled with immunoSEQ multiplex PCR; TCRdb holds only in-frame clones, not every one. The table shows some 60,000 clones, with around 70% occurring only once. The sample here was CD4+ T cells from blood, taken at the approximately 15-month timepoint. These receptors all come from a human patient who received a liver transplant. Some T cells could come from the graft donor.

The sample holds a few counts of this clone. V gene TRBV7-8 combines with J gene TRBJ2-1; D gene ambiguous. The germline V and J ends were trimmed by 3 bases and 6 bases, with 12 bases remaining between them. Germline V gene lookup returns CDR1 SGHVS and CDR2 FQNEAQ. This CDR3 comprises 14 residues. As DNA, the CDR3 is TGTGCCAGCAGCTTCGATTATGGGTTCAATGAGCAGTTCTTC. Amino acids: CASSFDYGFNEQFF.

This rearrangement joins TRBV28 to TRBJ2-7; either TRBD1 or TRBD2 may fit D (5 bases each). CDR1 MDHEN and CDR2 SYDVKM come from the germline V gene. The CDR3 runs to 15 residues. Trimming took off 3 bases at V and 2 bases at J, with 14 bases between the two ends. The CDR3 DNA follows: TGTGCCAGCAGTTTGGGGCGAGGGGTTACCTACGAGCAGTACTTC. Its translation is CASSLGRGVTYEQYF.

The chain is built from TRBV5-1 and TRBJ2-7; TRBD1 matches at 9 bases. V lost 4 bases and J lost 7; bases outside the gene matches: 15. The CDR3 runs 16 residues. The germline gives CDR1 SGHRS, CDR2 YFSETQ. CDR3 DNA: TGCGCCAGCAGCATCCTCCGGGACAGGGTTTTGCTGGAGCAGTACGTC. Translated, it gives CASSILRDRVLLEQYV.

DNA of the CDR3: TGTGCCAGCTCACCACCGACATACAATGAGCAGTTCTTC. Its protein is CASSPPTYNEQFF. The chain recombines TRBV18 with TRBJ2-1, with D uncertain. V lost 0 bases, J lost 4 bases, and 4 bases lay in between. Germline V CDR1 and CDR2: KGHSH, LQKENI. This CDR3 contains 13 residues.

This CDR3 reads CASSSQGSRYNEQFF. CDR3 DNA: TGTGCCAGCAGTTCACAGGGAAGTCGATACAATGAGCAGTTCTTC. The genes are TRBV28 and TRBJ2-1; possible D gene TRBD1, 6 bases. Germline CDR1 reads MDHEN; CDR2 reads SYDVKM. Trimming left V 4 bases short and J 4 bases short, with 14 bases between. The CDR3 runs 15 residues.

Notes on this clone: This sample also contains other DNA sequences that code for the same CDR3. This chain joins TRBV6-5 and TRBJ2-7; D is ambiguous. The V and J ends lost 6 bases and 0 bases respectively, with 3 bases between them. The CDR3 sequence is 11 residues long. Germline CDR1 is MNHEY and CDR2 is SVGAGI. CDR3 in DNA: TGTGCCAGCAGGAGCTCCTACGAGCAGTACTTC. Translation gives CASRSSYEQYF.

The rearrangement links TRBV7-2 to TRBJ2-3, with D unresolved. V gave up 2 bases and J gave up 5 bases, with 8 bases separating them. CDR1 is SGHTA and CDR2 is FQGNSA in the germline V gene. This CDR3 has 13 residues. The CDR3 DNA is TGTGCCAGCAGCTTATCGGGTGGAGATACGCAGTATTTT. Its translation: CASSLSGGDTQYF.

The CDR3 region is CASSLGSLAGGFYNEQFF. CDR3 nucleotides: TGTGCCAGCAGCTTAGGATCCCTCGCGGGAGGGTTCTACAATGAGCAGTTCTTC. The gene calls are TRBV7-2 and TRBJ2-1; 9 bases line up with TRBD2. CDR1 SGHTA and CDR2 FQGNSA come from the germline V gene. The CDR3 runs to 18 residues. V lost 1 base to trimming and J lost 3 bases; unmatched junction nucleotides: 10. The full variable domain, with the rest looked up from reference TRBV7-2 and TRBJ2-1, is GAGVSQSPSNKVTEKGKDVELRCDPISGHTALYWYRQSLGQGLEFLIYFQGNSAPDKSGLPSDRFSAERTGGSVSTLTIQRTQQEDSAVYLCASSLGSLAGGFYNEQFFGPGTRLTVL.

The sample holds a few counts of this clone. J is TRBJ2-2 and V is TRBV27; 9 nucleotides match TRBD1. There are 13 residues in the CDR3. Germline lookup yields CDR1 MNHEY and CDR2 SMNVEV (reference sequence). The ends lost 6 bases at V and 6 bases at J; junction bases unmatched: 2. As DNA, the CDR3 is TGTGCCAGCAGGGGACAGGGTTCCGGGGAGCTGTTTTTT. This codes for CASRGQGSGELFF.

V gene TRBV7-2 combines with J gene TRBJ2-1; 9 bases agree with TRBD2. The V segment lost 5 bases and the J segment 4 bases; nucleotides outside the gene matches: 6. CDR3 length: 15 amino acids. Germline V gives CDR1 SGHTA, CDR2 FQGNSA. This CDR3 is CASSPSSGNYNEQFF. DNA of the CDR3: TGTGCCAGCAGCCCCTCTAGCGGGAATTACAATGAGCAGTTCTTC.

V usage is TRBV21-1 and J usage is TRBJ2-7; the table calls TRBD2, which could not be checked here. TRBV21-1 is a pseudogene. This CDR3 contains 17 residues. The DNA of the CDR3 is TGTGCCAGCAGCAATCGAGAACTAGCGGGGGGGTCCTACGAGCAGTACGTC. Translating gives CASSNRELAGGSYEQYV.

The chain couples TRBV30 to TRBJ1-6, with 8 bases identical to TRBD1. Trimming at V came to 0 bases and at J to 9 bases, leaving 10 bases not matched to a gene. Germline loops: CDR1 GTSNPN, CDR2 SVGIG (reference sequence). This CDR3 spans 16 amino acids. CDR3 coding DNA: TGTGCCTGGAGTGTCCGTGGACAGGGAATATCTTCACCCCTCCACTTT. Its protein product is CAWSVRGQGISSPLHF.

The gene calls are TRBV6-1 and TRBJ1-5; weak D call: TRBD1 (5 bases). This CDR3 region has 18 residues. Trimming stripped 0 bases from V and 3 bases from J, with 18 bases between. Germline V CDR1 and CDR2: MNHNS, SASEGT. The CDR3: CASSEAKEVGRANQPQHF. Here the CDR3 DNA reads TGTGCCAGCAGTGAAGCGAAGGAAGTCGGCAGGGCCAATCAGCCCCAGCATTTT.

V usage is TRBV9 and J usage is TRBJ1-1; D gene ambiguous. The germline V and J ends were trimmed by 4 bases and 5 bases, with 12 bases remaining between them. Germline values: CDR1 SGDLS, CDR2 YYNGEE. This CDR3 comprises 13 residues. CDR3 region: CASSHRLGTEAFF. DNA for the CDR3: TGTGCCAGCAGCCACCGGCTGGGTACTGAAGCTTTCTTT.

The V and J genes are TRBV19 and TRBJ1-4; no reliable D call. The CDR3 is 15 residues long. Germline V lookup: CDR1 LNHDA, CDR2 SQIVND (reference sequence). The V and J ends lost 4 bases and 3 bases respectively, with 12 bases between them. CDR3 nucleotide sequence: TGTGCCAGTAGTACAGAGGTTACGGCTAATGAAAAACTGTTTTTT. Amino acid sequence: CASSTEVTANEKLFF.

The rearrangement uses TRBV19 and TRBJ1-3; possible D gene TRBD1, 6 bases. In germline, CDR1 is LNHDA, CDR2 SQIVND (reference sequence). V lost 5 bases to trimming and J lost 4 bases, with 12 bases between them. CDR3 size: 14 residues. In nucleotides, the CDR3 is TGTGCCAGTAGTCCTCGGACAGAAGGAAACACCATATATTTT. Its translation is CASSPRTEGNTIYF.

This rearrangement joins TRBV2 to TRBJ2-2, with D unclear. This CDR3 contains 15 residues. Germline loops: CDR1 SNHLY, CDR2 FYNNEI. With 4 bases removed from V and 0 bases from J, the gap between germline ends came to 9 bases. The CDR3 DNA is TGTGCCAGCAGTGTAGAGACGGCGAACACCGGGGAGCTGTTTTTT. It is translated as CASSVETANTGELFF.

This rearrangement joins TRBV7-8 to TRBJ1-3; 7 nucleotides line up with TRBD1. Trimming cost V 5 bases and J 4 bases; bases outside gene matches: 2. This CDR3 spans 13 amino acids. Germline CDR1 is SGHVS and CDR2 is FQNEAQ. CDR3 sequence (DNA): TGTGCCAGCAGCGGGGGACAGGGAAACACCATATATTTT. Its protein is CASSGGQGNTIYF.

V is TRBV19 and J is TRBJ1-1; TRBD1 matches 8 bases. Germline-derived CDR1 and CDR2 are LNHDA and SQIVND (reference sequence). The V and J ends lost 5 bases and 6 bases, in that order; junction bases with no gene match: 5. The CDR3 spans 13 residues. DNA for the CDR3: TGTGCCAGTAGTGGACAGGGTTATTCTGAAGCTTTCTTT. Its protein product is CASSGQGYSEAFF.

This chain connects TRBV18 to TRBJ1-3; D gene unclear. The CDR3 has 16 amino acids. The V end lost 6 bases, the J end lost 3 bases, and 18 bases lay between the germline ends. Looked up from germline, CDR1 is KGHSH and CDR2 is LQKENI. DNA for the CDR3: TGTGCCAGCTCCGGCCTTAATAAGCTAAGTGGAAACACCATATATTTT. Protein: CASSGLNKLSGNTIYF.

The gene calls are TRBV28 and TRBJ2-7, with 9 bases fitting TRBD1. With V trimmed by 1 base and J by 2 bases, 3 bases remained unmatched. Germline assignment: CDR1 MDHEN and CDR2 SYDVKM. The CDR3 sequence is 15 residues long. CDR3 loop: CASSLSGQGTYEQYF. CDR3 nucleotide sequence: TGTGCCAGCAGTTTATCGGGACAGGGAACCTACGAGCAGTACTTC.

In nucleotides, the CDR3 is TGTGCCAGCAGTTACAGGGGTGGCTACACCTTC. Its translation: CASSYRGGYTF. This sequence joins TRBV28 and TRBJ1-2; TRBD1 agrees at 7 bases. The CDR3 is 11 residues long. The junction had 0 bases not matched to a gene; V was cut back by 4 bases and J by 7 bases. Germline values: CDR1 MDHEN, CDR2 SYDVKM.

This chain uses TRBV7-9 with TRBJ2-7, with 10 bases fitting TRBD2. V shed 9 bases and J 4 bases; nucleotides not matched to a gene: 21. This CDR3 comprises 18 residues. Germline V gene data show CDR1 as SEHNR and CDR2 as FQNEAQ (reference sequence). The CDR3 DNA sequence: TGTGCCAGGGGGGGTGTCACTCTAGCGGGAGCCCGGGGTTACGAGCAGTACGTC. Translation gives CARGGVTLAGARGYEQYV.

The rearrangement uses TRBV6-6 and TRBJ2-3, with 7 bases that match TRBD1. CDR1 is MNHNY, CDR2 SVGAGI, per germline (reference sequence). This CDR3 region has 16 residues. Trimming at V came to 4 bases and at J to 2 bases, leaving 9 bases not matched to a gene. CDR3 sequence reads: CASSSTVQGTTDTQYF. The CDR3 nucleotides are TGTGCCAGCAGTTCTACAGTACAGGGGACCACAGATACGCAGTATTTT.

CDR3 DNA: TGTGCCAGCTCACCAACCGACTCGCGACAGGGGACGAGTTTCTTT. Translating gives CASSPTDSRQGTSFF. The rearrangement links TRBV18 to TRBJ1-1, with 8 positions matching TRBD1. After removal of 2 bases from V and 13 bases from J, the junction contained 15 bases not matched to a gene. Germline V CDR1 and CDR2: KGHSH, LQKENI. The CDR3 runs to 15 residues.

The rearrangement uses TRBV28 and TRBJ1-4; 11 bases are shared with TRBD1. Germline V CDR1 and CDR2: MDHEN, SYDVKM. V was pared by 5 bases and J by 7 bases, with 12 bases of the junction left unmatched. The CDR3 totals 17 residues. The CDR3 DNA sequence: TGTGCCAGCAGTCCCAATCCCGGGACAGGGGGGGTTGAAAAACTGTTTTTT. It yields the protein CASSPNPGTGGVEKLFF.

The table lists this clone with a count of one. The chain has TRBV5-1 and TRBJ2-2; no definite D call. In germline, CDR1 is SGHRS, CDR2 YFSETQ. The CDR3 loop spans 13 amino acids. V lost 0 bases, J lost 4 bases, and 4 bases lay in between. The DNA of the CDR3 is TGCGCCAGCAGCTTGGGGGTCACCGGGGAGCTGTTTTTT. Translation gives CASSLGVTGELFF.

This clone was observed a few times. This chain uses TRBV2 with TRBJ1-6; 9 positions agree with TRBD1. V lost 7 bases to trimming and J lost 9 bases; unmatched junction nucleotides: 4. Germline loops: CDR1 SNHLY, CDR2 FYNNEI. The CDR3 has 13 amino acids. The CDR3 is CASKDRGLSPLHF. CDR3 sequence (DNA): TGTGCCAGCAAGGACAGGGGCCTTTCACCCCTCCACTTT.

The chain links TRBV19 to TRBJ1-1; 7 nucleotides agree with TRBD1. The CDR3 length is 13 residues. The junction had 9 bases not matched to a gene; V was cut back by 9 bases and J by 5 bases. Germline V gene sequence: CDR1 LNHDA, CDR2 SQIVND (reference sequence). The CDR3 sequence: CASTIQGRTEAFF. CDR3 in DNA: TGTGCCAGCACCATACAGGGGAGGACTGAAGCTTTCTTT.

The chain couples TRBV6-5 to TRBJ2-7; D call uncertain. Looked up from germline, CDR1 is MNHEY and CDR2 is SVGAGI. Trimming pared 0 bases from V and 9 bases from J, leaving 6 bases between. The CDR3 sequence is 11 residues long. This chain's CDR3 is CASSYSSVQYF. In nucleotides, the CDR3 is TGTGCCAGCAGTTACTCCTCAGTGCAGTACTTC.